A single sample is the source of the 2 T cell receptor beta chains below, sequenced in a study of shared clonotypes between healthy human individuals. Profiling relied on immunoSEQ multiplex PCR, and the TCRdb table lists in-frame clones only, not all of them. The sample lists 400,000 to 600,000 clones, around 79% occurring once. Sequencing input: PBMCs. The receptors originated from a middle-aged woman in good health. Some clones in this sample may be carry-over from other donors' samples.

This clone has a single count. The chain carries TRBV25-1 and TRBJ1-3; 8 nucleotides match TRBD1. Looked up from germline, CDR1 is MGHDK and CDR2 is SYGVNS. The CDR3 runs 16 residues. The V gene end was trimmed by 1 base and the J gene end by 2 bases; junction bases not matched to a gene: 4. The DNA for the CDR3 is TGTGCCAGCAGTGAATTTGGACAGGGCCCTGGAAACACCATATATTTT. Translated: CASSEFGQGPGNTIYF. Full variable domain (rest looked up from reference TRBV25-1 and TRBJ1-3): EADIYQTPRYLVIGTGKKITLECSQTMGHDKMYWYQQDPGMELHLIHYSYGVNSTEKGDLSSESTVSRIRTEHFPLTLESARPSHTSQYLCASSEFGQGPGNTIYFGEGSWLTVV.

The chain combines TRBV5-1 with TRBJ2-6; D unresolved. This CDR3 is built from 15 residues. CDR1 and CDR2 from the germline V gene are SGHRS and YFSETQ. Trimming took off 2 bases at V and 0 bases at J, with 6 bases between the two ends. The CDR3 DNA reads TGCGCCAGCAGCTTCTTAGTCTCTGGGGCCAACGTCCTGACTTTC. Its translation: CASSFLVSGANVLTF.